This T cell receptor beta chain was sequenced in a study of response to subunit inactivated influenza vaccine. Each CDR3 protein gets one entry after TCRdb re-called the RT-PCR reads with MiXCR. The table lists approximately 250,000 distinct CDR3 sequences, 10% to 15% of them singletons. Findings of the study overall: After each seasonal influenza vaccination, few new T cells are recruited, the authors suggested.

Germline assignment: CDR1 SGDLS and CDR2 YYNGEE. V lost 3 bases, J lost 2 bases, and 13 bases lay in between. There are 15 residues in the CDR3. This clonotype was counted a few times. Its matching antigen is unknown. Possible read error: a much larger clone is one base away. The V call is TRBV9, the J call TRBJ2-3; D tentatively reads TRBD1 or TRBD2 (7 bases each). The sequencing here drew on non-naive T cells sorted from PBMCs, taken 14 to 15 days before vaccination. The receptor was isolated from a man in his forties or fifties who received an inactivated influenza vaccine. The CDR3 sequence is CASSGGGQPTDTQYF. CDR3 DNA sequence: TGTGCCAGCAGCGGGGGGGGACAGCCCACAGATACGCAGTATTTT.